The present TCR beta chain was sequenced within a study of blood T cell repertoires in COVID-19. Study as a whole: The origin of the acute and convalescent COVID-19 samples was the United States, Italy and Spain. T cells, B-cell-depleted T cells, or PBMCs supplied cDNA or gDNA.

The sample holds a few counts of this clone. Authors' processing steps: Using reference gene primer amplification, nucleated cell counts were estimated. Profiling relied on immunoSEQ multiplex PCR, and the TCRdb table lists in-frame clones only, not all of them. V, J and clone size are those of that table, while D and trimming were read from the DNA. The data show 120,000 or so clones, with approximately 70% seen just once and around 0.9% held by the top ten. V lost 2 bases and J lost 5; bases outside the gene matches: 6. The CDR3 totals 15 residues. Germline V gene lookup returns CDR1 MNHNY and CDR2 SVGAGI (reference sequence).

Material for sequencing was peripheral blood. This TCR came from a human donor with acute or convalescent COVID-19. The donor label of this sample is uncertain. The V call is TRBV6-6, the J call TRBJ1-5; the match to TRBD1 covers 7 bases. CDR3 sequence reads: CASSYIGQGDQPQHF. The CDR3 DNA is TGTGCCAGCAGTTACATCGGGCAGGGGGATCAGCCCCAGCATTTT.